This T cell receptor beta chain was obtained from a study of blood T cell repertoires in COVID-19. For the study at large: Collection of acute and convalescent COVID-19 samples took place in the United States, Italy and Spain. PBMCs, B-cell-depleted T cells, or T cells were the source of the cDNA or gDNA that made up the material.

Original processing notes: Estimation of nucleated cell counts relied on the amplification of reference gene primers. Sequenced by immunoSEQ multiplex PCR; TCRdb stores in-frame clones only, minus some. That table is the source of V, J and clone size, and D and trimming were worked out from the DNA. The sample has under 200,000 clones; roughly three quarters are singletons. Enrolment of Seattle patients took place during active infection, and they were followed longitudinally. CDR1 SGHRS and CDR2 YFSETQ come from the germline V gene. Trimming removed 2 bases at V and 8 bases at J, with 13 bases between. CDR3 size: 13 residues.

This receptor was obtained from a middle-aged woman with COVID-19, enrolled during active disease. The specimen sequenced was peripheral blood. The V and J genes are TRBV5-1 and TRBJ1-1; D possibly corresponds to TRBD1 (5 bases). CDR3 sequence (DNA): TGCGCCAGCAGCTTAGACTTCAGGGCGGAAGCTTTCTTT. Its translation: CASSLDFRAEAFF. The full variable domain, with the rest looked up from reference TRBV5-1 and TRBJ1-1, is KAGVTQTPRYLIKTRGQQVTLSCSPISGHRSVSWYQQTPGQGLQFLFEYFSETQRNKGNFPGRFSGRQFSNSRSEMNVSTLELGDSALYLCASSLDFRAEAFFGQGTRLTVV.